This TCR beta chain was sequenced during a study of cytomegalovirus exposure and HLA in healthy donors. Only in-frame clones appear in the TCRdb table, and some are missing; sequencing was by immunoSEQ multiplex PCR. In the table there are about 310,000 clones, 88% of which are singletons. Germline V gene lookup returns CDR1 SGHAT and CDR2 FQNNGV. J gave up 6 bases and V 4 bases, and 7 bases lay outside the gene matches. This CDR3 has 14 residues. V gene TRBV11-2 combines with J gene TRBJ1-1; 8 bases align to TRBD1. Sequencing input: PBMCs. This sequence originates from a man aged 30 to 39 in good health and CMV-seronegative. CDR3 residues: CASSSQGQGAEAFF. The CDR3, as DNA: TGTGCCAGCAGCTCCCAAGGACAGGGTGCTGAAGCTTTCTTT.